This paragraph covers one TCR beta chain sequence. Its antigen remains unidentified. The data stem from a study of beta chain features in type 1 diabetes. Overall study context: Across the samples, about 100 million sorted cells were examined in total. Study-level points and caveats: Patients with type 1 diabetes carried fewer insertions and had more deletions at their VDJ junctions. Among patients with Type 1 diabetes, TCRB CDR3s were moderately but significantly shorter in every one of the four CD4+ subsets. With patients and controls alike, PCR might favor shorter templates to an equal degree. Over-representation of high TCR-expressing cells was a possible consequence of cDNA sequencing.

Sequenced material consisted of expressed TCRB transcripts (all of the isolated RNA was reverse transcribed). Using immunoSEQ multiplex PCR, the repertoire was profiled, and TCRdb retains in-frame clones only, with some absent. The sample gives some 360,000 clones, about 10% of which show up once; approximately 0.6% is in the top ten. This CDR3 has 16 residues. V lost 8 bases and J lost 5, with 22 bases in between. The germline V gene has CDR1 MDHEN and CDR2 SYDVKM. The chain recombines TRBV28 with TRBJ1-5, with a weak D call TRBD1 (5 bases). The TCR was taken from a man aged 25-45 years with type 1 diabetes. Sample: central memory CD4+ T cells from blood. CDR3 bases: TGTGCCAGCGTCGCAGGGTTATCCTGGGGGGATCAGCCCCAGCATTTT. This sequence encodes CASVAGLSWGDQPQHF.